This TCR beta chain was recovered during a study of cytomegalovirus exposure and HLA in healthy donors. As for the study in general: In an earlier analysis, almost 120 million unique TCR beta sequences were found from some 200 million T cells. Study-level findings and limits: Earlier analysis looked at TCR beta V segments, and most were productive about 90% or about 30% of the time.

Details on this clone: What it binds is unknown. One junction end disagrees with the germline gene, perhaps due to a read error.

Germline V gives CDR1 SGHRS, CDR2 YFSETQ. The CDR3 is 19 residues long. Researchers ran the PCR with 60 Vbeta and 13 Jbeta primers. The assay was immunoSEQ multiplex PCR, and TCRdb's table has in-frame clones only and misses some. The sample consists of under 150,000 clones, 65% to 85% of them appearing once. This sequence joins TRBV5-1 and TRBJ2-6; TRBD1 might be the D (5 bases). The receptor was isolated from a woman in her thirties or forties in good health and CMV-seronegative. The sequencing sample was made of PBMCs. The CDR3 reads CASSLARQAFSSGANGLTF. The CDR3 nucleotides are TGCGCCAGCAGCTTGGCTCGGCAGGCCTTTAGCTCTGGGGCCAACGGCCTGACTTTC.